Below, 13 T cell receptor beta chains from the same sample are listed, as sequenced in a study of neurological immune-mediated disorders. TCRdb used MiXCR to reprocess the 5' RACE reads, holding one entry per CDR3 protein. The sample records about 36,000 distinct CDR3 sequences, 11% being singletons. Time point meaning: technical triplicate 1. Material for sequencing was PBMCs. The receptors come from a man aged 60 to 75 with HTLV-1-associated myelopathy (HAM/TSP).

This clonotype was observed many times. The chain uses TRBV7-2 and TRBJ1-2; 7 bases are shared with TRBD1. Germline V gives CDR1 SGHTA, CDR2 FQGNSA. The CDR3 totals 14 residues. With V trimmed by 5 bases and J by 4 bases, 7 bases remained unmatched. CDR3 sequence: CASSTGQEFYGYTF. The DNA for the CDR3 is TGTGCCAGCAGCACTGGACAGGAATTCTATGGCTACACCTTC. The full variable domain, with the rest looked up from reference TRBV7-2 and TRBJ1-2, is GAGVSQSPSNKVTEKGKDVELRCDPISGHTALYWYRQSLGQGLEFLIYFQGNSAPDKSGLPSDRFSAERTGGSVSTLTIQRTQQEDSAVYLCASSTGQEFYGYTFGSGTRLTVV.

This clonotype was counted at least ten times. This sequence joins TRBV7-2 and TRBJ2-6; D might be TRBD2 (5 bases). The CDR3 contains 20 residues. Germline V gene sequence: CDR1 SGHTA, CDR2 FQGNSA. V lost 5 bases to trimming and J lost 0 bases, with 23 bases between them. The CDR3 DNA sequence: TGTGCCAGCAGCCCTGTGCCGGAGCGGCGGAAGTTCTCTGGGGCCAACGTCCTGACTTTC. This sequence encodes CASSPVPERRKFSGANVLTF.

This clonotype was picked up many times. The rearrangement joins TRBV12-3 or TRBV12-4 to TRBJ2-3; D gene unclear. The length of the CDR3 is 11 residues. Trimming removed 5 bases at V and 6 bases at J, with 6 bases between. The CDR3 nucleotides read TGTGCCAGCAGTAACAGTGATACGCAGTATTTT. Its translation is CASSNSDTQYF.

This clonotype was counted at least ten times. The V gene is TRBV12-3 or TRBV12-4, the J gene TRBJ2-1; TRBD1 aligns across 9 bases. The CDR3 has 15 amino acids. With 5 bases clipped from V and 4 bases from J, the junction kept 6 bases outside the gene matches. The CDR3 loop reads CASSQGQGPYNEQFF. The CDR3 coding sequence is TGTGCCAGCAGTCAGGGACAGGGTCCATACAATGAGCAGTTCTTC.

This clonotype was seen repeatedly, ten times or more. The CDR3 DNA sequence: TGCGCCAGCAGCCCGGGGACAGGACGTGGGGGAAAACTGTTTTTT. The encoded protein is CASSPGTGRGGKLFF. The chain joins TRBV5-1 to TRBJ1-4; TRBD1 matches 8 bases. Germline loops: CDR1 SGHRS, CDR2 YFSETQ. The CDR3 covers 15 residues. Unmatched junction bases numbered 12, after V lost 4 bases and J lost 10 bases.

This clonotype has ten or more counts. The rearrangement uses TRBV20-1 and TRBJ1-4; 10 bases align to TRBD1. V gave up 2 bases and J gave up 7 bases; unmatched junction bases: 7. Germline values: CDR1 DFQATT, CDR2 SNEGSKA (reference sequence). CDR3 size: 15 residues. The CDR3, as DNA: TGCAGTGCTAGACCCCTGACAGGGGGCTTTGAAAAACTGTTTTTT. Its translation: CSARPLTGGFEKLFF.

Many counts were recorded for this clonotype. The chain uses TRBV20-1 and TRBJ1-2; D gene ambiguous. Trimming took off 7 bases at V and 6 bases at J, with 15 bases between the two ends. Germline V gene data show CDR1 as DFQATT and CDR2 as SNEGSKA (reference sequence). The CDR3 contains 12 residues. The CDR3 loop is CSVSDVADGYTF. The CDR3 DNA follows: TGCAGTGTTTCGGACGTAGCGGATGGCTACACCTTC.

The sample holds many counts of this clonotype. The rearrangement joins TRBV7-2 to TRBJ2-7, with 7 positions matching TRBD2. V lost 2 bases, J lost 0 bases, and 4 bases stayed unmatched. CDR1 and CDR2 (germline): SGHTA, FQGNSA. The CDR3 loop spans 15 amino acids. The CDR3 sequence is CASSLSSGSSYEQYF. In DNA form, the CDR3 reads TGTGCCAGCAGCTTATCTAGCGGAAGCTCCTACGAGCAGTACTTC.

This clonotype has at least ten counts. The chain uses TRBV13 and TRBJ2-1, with 13 bases that match TRBD2. J gave up 9 bases and V 6 bases, and 8 bases lay outside the gene matches. This CDR3 spans 15 amino acids. Germline values: CDR1 PRHDT, CDR2 FYEKMQ (reference sequence). This CDR3 is CASSFGLAGAVEQFF. CDR3 coding DNA: TGTGCCAGCAGTTTCGGACTAGCGGGAGCCGTTGAGCAGTTCTTC.

The sample holds many counts of this clonotype. CDR3 coding DNA: TGCAGTGCTATCCTACAGGGCTATAGCAATCAGCCCCAGCATTTT. This gives the protein CSAILQGYSNQPQHF. The chain employs TRBV20-1 and TRBJ1-5, with TRBD1 as a possible D gene (6 bases). CDR1 is DFQATT, CDR2 SNEGSKA, per germline (reference sequence). The CDR3 is made up of 15 amino acids. The V end lost 4 bases, the J end lost 0 bases, and 13 bases lay between the germline ends.

This clonotype was counted ten times or more. This chain uses TRBV20-1 with TRBJ2-3, with D possibly TRBD2 on 6 matching bases. V was clipped by 5 bases and J by 2 bases, with 14 bases between them. The CDR3 is 14 residues long. CDR1 and CDR2 (germline): DFQATT, SNEGSKA (reference sequence). CDR3 sequence reads: CSAPPGGLTDTQYF. For the CDR3, the DNA is TGCAGTGCTCCCCCCGGGGGACTCACAGATACGCAGTATTTT.

The chain combines TRBV20-1 with TRBJ2-5, with D uncertain. Germline V gene data show CDR1 as DFQATT and CDR2 as SNEGSKA (reference sequence). The CDR3 is 14 residues long. V was clipped by 6 bases and J by 5 bases, with 19 bases between them. CDR3 amino acids: CSAPVRSVRETQYF. The DNA of the CDR3 is TGCAGTGCCCCAGTGCGGAGCGTTCGGGAGACCCAGTACTTC.

This clonotype appeared many times. The chain joins TRBV20-1 to TRBJ1-1; 8 nucleotides align to TRBD1. This CDR3 comprises 12 residues. After removal of 5 bases from V and 3 bases from J, the junction contained 2 bases not matched to a gene. Germline CDR1 and CDR2: DFQATT and SNEGSKA (reference sequence). CDR3 in DNA: TGCAGTGCTCGGGACAGGCACACTGAAGCTTTCTTT. This translates into CSARDRHTEAFF.